This paragraph reports one TCR beta chain. Its specificity is not known. The V and J ends lost 3 bases and 1 base, in that order; junction bases with no gene match: 8. The CDR3 is 19 amino acids. The V gene's germline CDR1 is SGHAT and CDR2 FQNNGV. This record comes from a study of cytomegalovirus exposure and HLA in healthy donors. Study observations and caveats: A later analysis by the authors found several of the most significant clusters apparently linked to common viral pathogens.

The PCR made use of 60 Vbeta and 13 Jbeta primers. The repertoire was sequenced with immunoSEQ multiplex PCR; TCRdb's copy has only in-frame clones and lacks some. The profile shows 180,000 or so clones, 75% to 85% of them singletons. The V gene is TRBV11-2, the J gene TRBJ2-6; TRBD1 aligns across 11 bases. What was sequenced was PBMCs. The sequence was obtained from a woman in her thirties in good health and CMV-seropositive. CDR3 in amino acids: CASSFGTGGPLSGANVLTF. The CDR3 nucleotides are TGTGCCAGCAGCTTCGGGACAGGGGGTCCTCTATCTGGGGCCAACGTCCTGACTTTC. The whole variable domain, remainder taken from reference TRBV11-2 and TRBJ2-6, is EAGVAQSPRYKIIEKRQSVAFWCNPISGHATLYWYQQILGQGPKLLIQFQNNGVVDDSQLPKDRFSAERLKGVDSTLKIQPAKLEDSAVYLCASSFGTGGPLSGANVLTFGAGSRLTVL.